This TCR beta chain was identified during a study of CD8 T cells in Susac syndrome. General study points: Susac-specific public clones were found in total CD8+ and CD8+ TEMRA repertoires, numbering sixteen and five, respectively.

In contrast to the negatively isolated CD8+ and CD4+ T cells, TEMRA cells were FACS-enriched. The RNA input was about 0.5 to 1 ug, and it was reverse transcribed with random hexamers. A multiplex approach, immunoSEQ multiplex PCR, amplified TCR beta CDR3 across 54 Vbeta and 13 Jbeta. TCRdb processed the immunoSEQ multiplex PCR reads anew with MiXCR; each CDR3 protein has one entry. The table shows roughly 100,000 distinct CDR3 sequences, with approximately 96% occurring only once. A word on this clonotype: Its antigen is currently unknown.

The TCR comes from a human donor with Susac syndrome. Sample: CD8+ T cells from PBMCs.

The CDR3 DNA reads as TGTGCCATCAGTGCCGTAGACCGACAGCAAGAGACCCAGTACTTC. Translated: CAISAVDRQQETQYF. The V and J genes are TRBV10-3 and TRBJ2-5; TRBD1 is a possible D gene (5 bases). V lost 4 bases to trimming and J lost 2 bases, with 14 bases between them. The length of the CDR3 is 15 residues. The germline CDR1 and CDR2 sequences are ENHRY and SYGVKD.